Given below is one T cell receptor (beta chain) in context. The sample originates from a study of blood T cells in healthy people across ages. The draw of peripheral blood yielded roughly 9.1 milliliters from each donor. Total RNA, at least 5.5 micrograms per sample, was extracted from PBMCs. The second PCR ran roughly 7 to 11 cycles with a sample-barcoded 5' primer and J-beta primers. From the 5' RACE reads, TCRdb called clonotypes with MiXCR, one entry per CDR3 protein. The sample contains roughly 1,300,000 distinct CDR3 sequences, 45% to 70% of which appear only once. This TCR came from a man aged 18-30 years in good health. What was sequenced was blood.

This CDR3 is CASSQKQGTKQFF. DNA of the CDR3: TGTGCCAGCAGTCAAAAACAAGGAACAAAGCAGTTCTTC. The V gene is TRBV12-3 or TRBV12-4, the J gene TRBJ2-1; the D is unclear. V was cut by 5 bases and J by 11 bases, with 16 bases left in between. The CDR3 loop spans 13 amino acids.